A single sample is the source of the 14 T cell receptor beta chains below, sequenced in a study of blood T cell repertoires in COVID-19. Using immunoSEQ multiplex PCR, the repertoire was profiled, and TCRdb retains in-frame clones only, with some absent. The profile shows approximately 200,000 clones, around 81% of them singletons. The specimen was PBMCs or T cells enriched from blood (not recorded which). Receptor source: a woman in her forties with acute COVID-19.

V is TRBV18 and J is TRBJ2-7; 8 nucleotides line up with TRBD1. Germline CDR1 is KGHSH and CDR2 is LQKENI. The V segment lost 3 bases and the J segment 4 bases; nucleotides outside the gene matches: 8. This CDR3 is 15 amino acids long. CDR3 DNA: TGTGCCAGCTCACCCGGACAGGGCGAACCTTACGAGCAGTACTTC. Protein product: CASSPGQGEPYEQYF.

The chain employs TRBV7-2 and TRBJ1-5; 7 bases are a match to TRBD1. CDR3 size: 14 residues. V was pared by 5 bases and J by 5 bases, with 6 bases of the junction left unmatched. From germline, CDR1 is SGHTA and CDR2 FQGNSA. In nucleotides, the CDR3 is TGTGCCAGCAGCCCTCGACAGGGAGATCAGCCCCAGCATTTT. Translated: CASSPRQGDQPQHF.

The chain is built from TRBV6-1 and TRBJ2-3; D is perhaps TRBD1 (6 bases). Between the trimmed V and J ends, which lost 3 bases and 4 bases, there was a span of 17 bases. This CDR3 region has 16 residues. Germline loops: CDR1 MNHNS, CDR2 SASEGT. The CDR3 loop is CASSERMGAKADTQYF. The CDR3 nucleotides read TGTGCCAGCAGTGAGCGTATGGGGGCGAAGGCAGATACGCAGTATTTT.

The chain uses TRBV19 and TRBJ2-5; D may be TRBD1 (5 bases). CDR3 length: 14 residues. The germline CDR1 and CDR2 sequences are LNHDA and SQIVND (reference sequence). Trimming removed 5 bases at V and 1 base at J, with 11 bases between. This CDR3 reads CASSPTRAQETQYF. CDR3 DNA: TGTGCCAGTAGTCCCACCAGGGCCCAAGAGACCCAGTACTTC.

This clone was detected only once. V usage is TRBV24-1 and J usage is TRBJ2-2, with 8 bases matching TRBD1. Looked up from germline, CDR1 is KGHDR and CDR2 is SFDVKD. This CDR3 is built from 14 residues. V shed 11 bases and J 2 bases; nucleotides not matched to a gene: 6. CDR3 region: CASSGGKNTGELFF. The CDR3, as DNA: TGTGCCAGCTCAGGGGGCAAAAACACCGGGGAGCTGTTTTTT.

The count of this clone is one. The chain has TRBV14 and TRBJ1-1; tentatively, D is TRBD1 (5 bases). V lost 2 bases to trimming and J lost 4 bases, with 14 bases between them. CDR3 size: 15 residues. The V gene's germline CDR1 is SGHDN and CDR2 FVKESK. CDR3 sequence reads: CASSQKRQFGTEAFF. CDR3 nucleotides: TGTGCCAGCAGCCAAAAACGACAGTTTGGCACTGAAGCTTTCTTT. Based on the CDR3 plus reference TRBV14 and TRBJ1-1, the full variable domain is EAGVTQFPSHSVIEKGQTVTLRCDPISGHDNLYWYRRVMGKEIKFLLHFVKESKQDESGMPNNRFLAERTGGTYSTLKVQPAELEDSGVYFCASSQKRQFGTEAFFGQGTRLTVV.

This clone occurred once. This chain uses TRBV27 with TRBJ2-7; D not certain. Germline CDR1 is MNHEY and CDR2 is SMNVEV (reference sequence). Deletions cut 2 bases from V and 4 bases from J, with 9 bases between. The CDR3 loop spans 13 amino acids. The CDR3 region is CASSLTTSYEQYF. As DNA, the CDR3 is TGTGCCAGCAGTTTAACCACAAGTTACGAGCAGTACTTC.

This chain joins TRBV5-4 and TRBJ2-5, with D possibly TRBD2 on 6 matching bases. V shed 4 bases and J shed 5 bases, with 24 bases lying between them. This CDR3 is 17 amino acids long. Looked up from germline, CDR1 is SGHNT and CDR2 is YYREEE (reference sequence). CDR3: CASSLTPGLPPEETQYF. CDR3 DNA: TGTGCCAGCAGCCTCACCCCGGGACTCCCCCCGGAGGAGACCCAGTACTTC.

The V and J genes are TRBV2 and TRBJ1-4; 12 bases map to TRBD1. Per the germline V gene, CDR1 is SNHLY and CDR2 is FYNNEI. V shed 8 bases, J shed 5 bases, and the junction held 9 bases outside the gene matches. The CDR3 sequence is 16 residues long. CDR3 nucleotides: TGTGCCAGCCAGCGGGACAGGGGGCCAGGGAATGAAAAACTGTTTTTT. Its translation: CASQRDRGPGNEKLFF.

The chain links TRBV19 to TRBJ1-5; 7 bases match TRBD1. The CDR3 sequence is 14 residues long. The germline CDR1 and CDR2 sequences are LNHDA and SQIVND (reference sequence). Unmatched junction bases numbered 7, after V lost 6 bases and J lost 5 bases. The CDR3 DNA is TGTGCCAGTAGCCCTAGACAGGGACATCAGCCCCAGCATTTT. Translated: CASSPRQGHQPQHF.

This clone came up once. The rearrangement joins TRBV5-6 to TRBJ1-5, with 12 bases aligning to TRBD1. The CDR3 loop spans 17 amino acids. Germline V gene lookup returns CDR1 SGHDT and CDR2 YYEEEE. V trimming: 1 base; J trimming: 2 bases; junction bases outside the gene matches: 4. CDR3 loop: CASSLYGTGGGNQPQHF. CDR3 sequence (DNA): TGTGCCAGCAGCTTGTACGGGACAGGGGGCGGCAATCAGCCCCAGCATTTT.

This chain uses TRBV6-5 with TRBJ2-3; D gene uncertain. The length of the CDR3 is 16 residues. Germline CDR1 is MNHEY and CDR2 is SVGAGI. V gave up 4 bases and J gave up 4 bases, with 18 bases separating them. The CDR3 sequence: CASSSLRSIDSDTQYF. As DNA, the CDR3 is TGTGCCAGCAGTTCCTTGCGAAGTATTGATTCAGATACGCAGTATTTT.

This chain joins TRBV28 and TRBJ2-1, with 13 bases lining up with TRBD2. The CDR3 contains 15 residues. The V and J ends lost 6 bases and 8 bases, in that order; junction bases with no gene match: 7. In germline, CDR1 is MDHEN, CDR2 SYDVKM. In DNA, the CDR3 is TGTGCCAGCAGACCCACTAGCGGGGGGGCACATGAGCAGTTCTTC. It is translated as CASRPTSGGAHEQFF.

The chain is built from TRBV7-2 and TRBJ1-5, with unresolved D. The CDR3 spans 13 residues. Trimming removed 8 bases from V and 5 bases from J, with 13 bases in between. Per germline, CDR1 SGHTA and CDR2 FQGNSA. CDR3 coding DNA: TGTGCCAGCTCCTCCCGGTCCCATCAGCCCCAGCATTTT. Amino acid sequence: CASSSRSHQPQHF.